The 27 T cell receptor beta chains below all came from one sample that was sequenced in a study of T cell changes during pregnancy in multiple sclerosis. Sequencing was performed with immunoSEQ multiplex PCR; in TCRdb, only in-frame clones are kept and a portion is missing. The sample includes roughly 75,000 clones, about 91% of them seen just once. This specimen consisted of peripheral blood, obtained before pregnancy. These receptors were collected from a female donor with multiple sclerosis, enrolled in a pregnancy study.

The V and J genes are TRBV7-6 and TRBJ1-6; the match to TRBD1 covers 8 bases. The germline gives CDR1 SGHVS, CDR2 FNYEAQ. J gave up 7 bases and V 4 bases, and 0 bases lay outside the gene matches. The CDR3 contains 13 residues. The CDR3 loop reads CASSWDRNSPLHF. CDR3 nucleotides: TGTGCCAGCAGCTGGGACAGGAATTCACCCCTCCACTTT.

Only a few counts were recorded for this clone. The V and J genes are TRBV5-6 and TRBJ1-6; D is possibly TRBD1 (5 bases). V gave up 2 bases and J gave up 8 bases, with 14 bases separating them. Germline CDR1 SGHDT, CDR2 YYEEEE. The CDR3 covers 15 residues. In DNA form, the CDR3 reads TGTGCCAGCAGCTTAAGGGGCCAGGGCGATTCACCCCTCCACTTT. It translates to CASSLRGQGDSPLHF.

CDR3 region: CASSSPRGRSPEAFF. CDR3 nucleotides: TGTGCCAGCAGCTCCCCCAGGGGGAGGAGCCCTGAAGCTTTCTTT. V usage is TRBV11-2 and J usage is TRBJ1-1; 7 positions match TRBD1. CDR1 and CDR2 (germline): SGHAT, FQNNGV. This CDR3 is built from 15 residues. J was trimmed by 6 bases and V by 4 bases; bases with no gene match: 11.

The V call is TRBV2, the J call TRBJ1-2; TRBD1 is a possible D gene (5 bases). V was clipped by 3 bases and J by 3 bases, with 11 bases between them. This CDR3 spans 14 amino acids. CDR1 is SNHLY and CDR2 is FYNNEI in the germline V gene. The CDR3 region has the DNA TGTGCCAGCAGTGACCAGGGCGAGGACTATGGCTACACCTTC. This translates into CASSDQGEDYGYTF. The whole variable domain, remainder taken from reference TRBV2 and TRBJ1-2, is EPEVTQTPSHQVTQMGQEVILRCVPISNHLYFYWYRQILGQKVEFLVSFYNNEISEKSEIFDDQFSVERPDGSNFTLKIRSTKLEDSAMYFCASSDQGEDYGYTFGSGTRLTVV.

The V call is TRBV5-1, the J call TRBJ1-1; the match to TRBD1 covers 7 bases. V lost 4 bases and J lost 1; bases outside the gene matches: 7. This CDR3 region has 15 residues. CDR1 and CDR2 (germline): SGHRS, YFSETQ. CDR3 region: CASSLDRVKNTEAFF. CDR3 bases: TGCGCCAGCAGCCTCGACAGGGTTAAGAACACTGAAGCTTTCTTT.

The V call is TRBV15, the J call TRBJ1-4, with a tentative D call TRBD1 (6 bases). V shed 3 bases and J shed 3 bases, with 11 bases lying between them. CDR3 length equals 15 residues. Germline V gene lookup returns CDR1 LNHNV and CDR2 YYDKDF (reference sequence). The DNA for the CDR3 is TGTGCCACCAGCAGGGGGGGGGCGGCTAATGAAAAACTGTTTTTT. This translates into CATSRGGAANEKLFF. Full variable domain (outside the CDR3, taken from reference TRBV15 and TRBJ1-4): DAMVIQNPRYQVTQFGKPVTLSCSQTLNHNVMYWYQQKSSQAPKLLFHYYDKDFNNEADTPDNFQSRRPNTSFCFLDIRSPGLGDTAMYLCATSRGGAANEKLFFGSGTQLSVL.

The V gene is TRBV19, the J gene TRBJ1-3; 7 positions agree with TRBD1. This CDR3 contains 16 residues. Germline V lookup: CDR1 LNHDA, CDR2 SQIVND (reference sequence). Trimming took 5 bases from V and 1 from J; bases not matched to a gene: 8. CDR3 sequence: CASSPDREGSGNTIYF. The DNA for the CDR3 is TGTGCCAGTAGTCCTGACAGGGAAGGATCTGGAAACACCATATATTTT. Full variable domain (outside the CDR3, taken from reference TRBV19 and TRBJ1-3): DGGITQSPKYLFRKEGQNVTLSCEQNLNHDAMYWYRQDPGQGLRLIYYSQIVNDFQKGDIAEGYSVSREKKESFPLTVTSAQKNPTAFYLCASSPDREGSGNTIYFGEGSWLTVV.

This chain joins TRBV19 and TRBJ1-5, with TRBD1 as a possible D gene (5 bases). Trimming stripped 11 bases from V and 3 bases from J, with 11 bases between. Germline loops: CDR1 LNHDA, CDR2 SQIVND (reference sequence). This CDR3 has 12 amino acids. The CDR3 loop is CASGAFNQPQHF. CDR3 nucleotide sequence: TGTGCCTCTGGGGCGTTCAATCAGCCCCAGCATTTT.

The chain has TRBV19 and TRBJ2-2; TRBD2 matches 7 bases. The germline CDR1 and CDR2 sequences are LNHDA and SQIVND (reference sequence). V dropped 5 bases and J dropped 5; count of bases not matched to a gene: 8. This CDR3 spans 15 amino acids. The CDR3 nucleotides read TGTGCCAGTAGTTCACCGGGACTACATACCGGGGAGCTGTTTTTT. Translation gives CASSSPGLHTGELFF.

The V gene is TRBV9, the J gene TRBJ2-1, with TRBD2 matching 8 bases. The V gene end was trimmed by 0 bases and the J gene end by 9 bases; junction bases not matched to a gene: 11. Germline V gives CDR1 SGDLS, CDR2 YYNGEE. This CDR3 is 16 amino acids long. The CDR3 reads CASSVATSGSTIEQFF. The CDR3 nucleotides are TGTGCCAGCAGCGTAGCTACTAGCGGCTCTACAATTGAGCAGTTCTTC.

The V and J genes are TRBV4-2 and TRBJ1-2, with D hard to call. The CDR3 has 14 amino acids. V lost 1 base and J lost 3, with 9 bases in between. Germline loops: CDR1 LGHNA, CDR2 YNFKEQ. The CDR3 region has the DNA TGTGCCAGCAGCCAAGCCCTCGGGGACTATGGCTACACCTTC. Amino acids: CASSQALGDYGYTF.

The chain uses TRBV28 and TRBJ1-2; 8 bases agree with TRBD1. J lost 4 bases, V lost 2 bases, and 3 bases had no gene match. The CDR3 runs 14 residues. Germline V lookup: CDR1 MDHEN, CDR2 SYDVKM. For the CDR3, the DNA is TGTGCCAGCAGTTTAATCGGGACAGGCTATGGCTACACCTTC. Its protein product is CASSLIGTGYGYTF.

The genes are TRBV6-1 and TRBJ2-7; tentative D call: TRBD1 (5 bases). Per germline, CDR1 MNHNS and CDR2 SASEGT. V was pared by 2 bases and J by 0 bases, with 8 bases between. The CDR3 has 14 residues. The CDR3 coding sequence is TGTGCCAGCAGTGAACGACAGTACTCCTACGAGCAGTACTTC. Translation gives CASSERQYSYEQYF.

The chain combines TRBV18 with TRBJ1-5; weak D call: TRBD1 (5 bases). The CDR3 spans 15 residues. V was trimmed by 3 bases and J by 5 bases, leaving 14 bases between them. Germline CDR1 reads KGHSH; CDR2 reads LQKENI. The CDR3 nucleotides are TGTGCCAGCTCACCGGGTTCCCAGGGCGATCAGCCCCAGCATTTT. Protein: CASSPGSQGDQPQHF.

The genes are TRBV18 and TRBJ2-5; 9 positions agree with TRBD2. This CDR3 has 14 residues. V dropped 6 bases and J dropped 4; count of bases not matched to a gene: 6. The germline CDR1 and CDR2 sequences are KGHSH and LQKENI. CDR3: CASSTAGGPETQYF. CDR3 sequence (DNA): TGTGCCAGCTCGACGGCGGGGGGGCCAGAGACCCAGTACTTC.

This clone came up many times. The chain links TRBV6-5 to TRBJ2-7, with no clear D. There are 15 residues in the CDR3. The V and J ends lost 2 bases and 0 bases respectively, with 11 bases between them. Per germline, CDR1 MNHEY and CDR2 SVGAGI. In DNA form, the CDR3 reads TGTGCCAGCAGTTACGAGGCTGGCAGCTCCTACGAGCAGTACTTC. It yields the protein CASSYEAGSSYEQYF.

The chain has TRBV5-6 and TRBJ2-1; 8 bases fit TRBD1. J gave up 6 bases and V 0 bases, and 5 bases lay outside the gene matches. CDR3 size: 15 residues. The germline gives CDR1 SGHDT, CDR2 YYEEEE. In nucleotides, the CDR3 is TGTGCCAGCAGCTTGGGGCAGGGGGCGCTCAATGAGCAGTTCTTC. It yields the protein CASSLGQGALNEQFF.

The chain couples TRBV6-5 to TRBJ2-7; 8 bases are shared with TRBD2. The CDR3 has 15 amino acids. Per the germline V gene, CDR1 is MNHEY and CDR2 is SVGAGI. Trimming at V came to 6 bases and at J to 2 bases, leaving 9 bases not matched to a gene. The CDR3 sequence is CASSPGGYFAYEQYF. CDR3 DNA: TGTGCCAGCAGCCCGGGGGGGTATTTTGCCTACGAGCAGTACTTC.

The gene calls are TRBV5-1 and TRBJ2-5; 13 nucleotides match TRBD2. CDR1 and CDR2 (germline): SGHRS, YFSETQ. There are 17 residues in the CDR3. J gave up 5 bases and V 0 bases, and 7 bases lay outside the gene matches. CDR3 sequence reads: CASSLALAGGTGETQYF. In nucleotides, the CDR3 is TGCGCCAGCAGCTTGGCACTAGCGGGGGGGACCGGGGAGACCCAGTACTTC.

The gene calls are TRBV7-9 and TRBJ2-2; unclear D gene. Trimming took off 2 bases at V and 4 bases at J, with 8 bases between the two ends. The CDR3 is 14 amino acids. Germline CDR1 is SEHNR and CDR2 is FQNEAQ (reference sequence). CDR3 in amino acids: CASSLQAATGELFF. For the CDR3, the DNA is TGTGCCAGCAGCTTACAGGCAGCCACCGGGGAGCTGTTTTTT.

This chain uses TRBV2 with TRBJ1-1; TRBD1 matches 7 bases. CDR3 length equals 14 residues. CDR1 is SNHLY and CDR2 is FYNNEI in the germline V gene. V lost 6 bases and J lost 7; bases outside the gene matches: 11. The CDR3 region is CASSATGTEYEAFF. The DNA of the CDR3 is TGTGCCAGCAGCGCCACCGGGACAGAGTATGAAGCTTTCTTT.

This sequence joins TRBV6-5 and TRBJ1-5, with a tentative D call TRBD1 (6 bases). Germline V gene lookup returns CDR1 MNHEY and CDR2 SVGAGI. This CDR3 region has 13 residues. With 6 bases removed from V and 4 bases from J, the gap between germline ends came to 10 bases. The CDR3 loop is CASSRTDNQPQHF. The CDR3 nucleotides are TGTGCCAGCAGCCGGACAGATAATCAGCCCCAGCATTTT.

The rearrangement joins TRBV5-4 to TRBJ2-2; D possibly corresponds to TRBD2 (6 bases). V lost 6 bases and J 3 bases, leaving 18 bases between the germline ends. CDR1 and CDR2 (germline): SGHNT, YYREEE (reference sequence). The CDR3 extends over 16 amino acids. CDR3 in amino acids: CASTKRELADTGELFF. Here the CDR3 DNA reads TGTGCCAGCACCAAACGGGAACTAGCCGACACCGGGGAGCTGTTTTTT.

The chain couples TRBV19 to TRBJ1-2, with D tentatively TRBD1 (6 bases). Per germline, CDR1 LNHDA and CDR2 SQIVND (reference sequence). The CDR3 covers 13 residues. The V and J ends lost 6 bases and 4 bases respectively, with 12 bases between them. In DNA form, the CDR3 reads TGTGCCAGTAGCCTACAGGGCTCCTATGGCTACACCTTC. This codes for CASSLQGSYGYTF.

The V gene is TRBV7-2, the J gene TRBJ2-1; D might be TRBD2 (5 bases). Per the germline V gene, CDR1 is SGHTA and CDR2 is FQGNSA. The CDR3 runs to 14 residues. V gave up 3 bases and J gave up 4 bases, with 10 bases separating them. This chain's CDR3 is CASSFGGGYNEQFF. The CDR3, as DNA: TGTGCCAGCAGCTTCGGTGGCGGGTACAATGAGCAGTTCTTC.

The rearrangement uses TRBV19 and TRBJ1-1; D might be TRBD1 (5 bases). This CDR3 is built from 15 residues. Trimming stripped 3 bases from V and 0 bases from J, with 11 bases between. CDR1 and CDR2 from the germline V gene are LNHDA and SQIVND (reference sequence). CDR3 sequence reads: CASSILTALNTEAFF. CDR3 nucleotide sequence: TGTGCCAGTAGTATCCTGACAGCCTTGAACACTGAAGCTTTCTTT.

This rearrangement joins TRBV4-2 to TRBJ1-4; 7 nucleotides align to TRBD1. With V trimmed by 0 bases and J by 7 bases, 8 bases remained unmatched. This CDR3 is 16 amino acids long. Germline V gives CDR1 LGHNA, CDR2 YNFKEQ. CDR3 amino acids: CASSQDIRGPREKLFF. CDR3 DNA: TGTGCCAGCAGCCAAGATATTAGGGGGCCTCGTGAAAAACTGTTTTTT.